This entry lists 31 T cell receptor beta chains sequenced from one sample in a study of blood T cell repertoires in COVID-19. Clones were sequenced by immunoSEQ multiplex PCR, and TCRdb holds only the in-frame ones, with some missing. Among 300,000 to 400,000 clones listed, more than 70% were seen once. The source material was PBMCs or T cells enriched from blood (not recorded which). These receptors all come from a woman between 18 and 29 years old who had recovered from COVID-19.

J is TRBJ2-2 and V is TRBV7-6, with D maybe TRBD2 (5 bases). Trimming left V 0 bases short and J 6 bases short, with 8 bases between. Germline CDR1 and CDR2: SGHVS and FNYEAQ. CDR3 length equals 14 residues. The CDR3 loop reads CASSLAGVSGELFF. In DNA, the CDR3 is TGTGCCAGCAGCTTAGCCGGGGTCTCCGGGGAGCTGTTTTTT.

This sequence joins TRBV7-9 and TRBJ2-5; D may be TRBD2 (6 bases). The germline gives CDR1 SEHNR, CDR2 FQNEAQ (reference sequence). V lost 1 base and J lost 4, with 16 bases in between. The CDR3 contains 16 residues. The CDR3 protein is CASSLEGRLVGETQYF. CDR3 nucleotide sequence: TGTGCCAGCAGCTTAGAGGGGCGACTAGTAGGAGAGACCCAGTACTTC.

This chain uses TRBV3-1 (or the pseudogene TRBV3-2) with TRBJ2-5; 8 nucleotides line up with TRBD1. The J segment lost 1 base and the V segment lost 2 bases, leaving 3 bases of the junction unmatched. The CDR3 totals 15 residues. CDR1 and CDR2 from the germline V gene are LGHDT and YNNKEL (reference sequence). The CDR3 DNA is TGTGCCAGCAGCCAACTGGGACAGGCCCAAGAGACCCAGTACTTC. As protein: CASSQLGQAQETQYF.

The chain recombines TRBV19 with TRBJ2-7; tentatively, D is TRBD2 (5 bases). The germline V gene encodes CDR1 LNHDA and CDR2 SQIVND (reference sequence). The V end lost 7 bases, the J end lost 5 bases, and 15 bases lay between the germline ends. This CDR3 spans 13 amino acids. As DNA, the CDR3 is TGTGCCAGTATGGGAGCATATCGGGACGAGCAGTACTTC. Its protein product is CASMGAYRDEQYF.

This clone was seen just once. The chain carries TRBV7-9 and TRBJ2-2; 12 bases fit TRBD2. This CDR3 region has 16 residues. Germline CDR1 is SEHNR and CDR2 is FQNEAQ (reference sequence). The V segment lost 5 bases and the J segment 7 bases; nucleotides outside the gene matches: 8. The CDR3 DNA follows: TGTGCCAGCAGCCCCCGGACTAGCGGGGCTGGCGGGGAGCTGTTTTTT. This encodes CASSPRTSGAGGELFF.

J is TRBJ1-1 and V is TRBV4-3, with D tentatively TRBD1 (5 bases). CDR3 length equals 14 residues. Germline V gives CDR1 LGHNA, CDR2 YSLEER. Trimming removed 0 bases from V and 3 bases from J, with 8 bases in between. The CDR3 DNA is TGCGCCAGCAGCCAAGAAACGGGGGACACTGAAGCTTTCTTT. This translates into CASSQETGDTEAFF.

This chain uses TRBV7-9 with TRBJ2-1; D is undetermined. The CDR3 spans 14 residues. The germline V gene encodes CDR1 SEHNR and CDR2 FQNEAQ (reference sequence). The V end was cut by 1 base, the J end by 0 bases, with 4 bases between. The CDR3 loop reads CASSLGLSYNEQFF. The CDR3 DNA reads as TGTGCCAGCAGCTTAGGACTCTCCTACAATGAGCAGTTCTTC.

The gene calls are TRBV10-3 and TRBJ1-1; 9 nucleotides match TRBD1. This CDR3 spans 12 amino acids. CDR1 and CDR2 (germline): ENHRY, SYGVKD. Trimming at V came to 10 bases and at J to 6 bases, leaving 6 bases not matched to a gene. The CDR3 sequence is CATQGAGAEAFF. The CDR3, as DNA: TGTGCCACACAGGGGGCAGGAGCTGAAGCTTTCTTT.

This rearrangement joins TRBV4-2 to TRBJ1-6; TRBD1 aligns across 9 bases. V dropped 6 bases and J dropped 9; count of bases not matched to a gene: 6. The CDR3 length is 14 residues. Germline CDR1 is LGHNA and CDR2 is YNFKEQ. CDR3 sequence (DNA): TGTGCCAGCAGTAGGACAGGGGAAGGTTCACCCCTCCACTTT. This gives the protein CASSRTGEGSPLHF.

This chain's CDR3 is CASSQDAGLEQYF. In DNA form, the CDR3 reads TGCGCCAGCAGCCAAGACGCGGGTCTCGAGCAGTACTTC. This chain uses TRBV4-1 with TRBJ2-7; possibly TRBD2 for D (5 bases). The CDR3 runs to 13 residues. Germline assignment: CDR1 MGHRA and CDR2 YSYEKL. V lost 0 bases to trimming and J lost 6 bases, with 9 bases between them.

The J gene is TRBJ1-1, the V gene TRBV30, with D maybe TRBD1 (5 bases). V lost 0 bases to trimming and J lost 0 bases, with 11 bases between them. Germline-derived CDR1 and CDR2 are GTSNPN and SVGIG (reference sequence). This CDR3 contains 15 residues. CDR3 residues: CAWSVVTGLNTEAFF. CDR3 bases: TGTGCCTGGAGTGTGGTTACAGGACTGAACACTGAAGCTTTCTTT. The full variable domain, with the rest looked up from reference TRBV30 and TRBJ1-1, is SQTIHQWPATLVQPVGSPLSLECTVEGTSNPNLYWYRQAAGRGLQLLFYSVGIGQISSEVPQNLSASRPQDRQFILSSKKLLLSDSGFYLCAWSVVTGLNTEAFFGQGTRLTVV.

The genes are TRBV3-1 (or the pseudogene TRBV3-2) and TRBJ2-7; D uncertain. Germline V gives CDR1 LGHDT, CDR2 YNNKEL (reference sequence). The CDR3 runs to 15 residues. Trimming pared 0 bases from V and 3 bases from J, leaving 12 bases between. The CDR3 spells CASSQDPRNGYEQYF. As DNA, the CDR3 is TGTGCCAGCAGCCAAGATCCGAGGAATGGCTACGAGCAGTACTTC.

The chain has TRBV11-2 and TRBJ2-7, with TRBD1 identical over 7 bases. The CDR3 sequence is 13 residues long. The germline V gene has CDR1 SGHAT and CDR2 FQNNGV. V shed 6 bases, J shed 6 bases, and the junction held 8 bases outside the gene matches. CDR3 amino acids: CASRPNRQGEQYF. The DNA of the CDR3 is TGTGCCAGCAGGCCTAACAGACAGGGCGAGCAGTACTTC.

V gene TRBV11-2 combines with J gene TRBJ2-1, with 9 bases identical to TRBD2. Germline V gives CDR1 SGHAT, CDR2 FQNNGV. Trimming cost V 1 base and J 5 bases; bases outside gene matches: 9. The CDR3 totals 17 residues. CDR3 DNA sequence: TGTGCCAGCAGCTTAGTCAGCGGGGGGCCCTATAACAATGAGCAGTTCTTC. This gives the protein CASSLVSGGPYNNEQFF. The entire variable domain, with the rest obtained from reference TRBV11-2 and TRBJ2-1, is as follows: EAGVAQSPRYKIIEKRQSVAFWCNPISGHATLYWYQQILGQGPKLLIQFQNNGVVDDSQLPKDRFSAERLKGVDSTLKIQPAKLEDSAVYLCASSLVSGGPYNNEQFFGPGTRLTVL.

The rearrangement uses TRBV19 and TRBJ1-3; D is unresolved. The CDR3 contains 13 residues. The germline gives CDR1 LNHDA, CDR2 SQIVND (reference sequence). The V end lost 6 bases, the J end lost 0 bases, and 6 bases lay between the germline ends. The CDR3 loop is CASSISSGNTIYF. The CDR3 DNA reads TGTGCCAGTAGCATTAGCTCTGGAAACACCATATATTTT.

The gene calls are TRBV6-2 or TRBV6-3 and TRBJ1-6; 7 positions match TRBD1. The CDR3 spans 13 residues. Germline values: CDR1 MNHEY, CDR2 SVGEGT. V lost 6 bases to trimming and J lost 7 bases; unmatched junction nucleotides: 3. The CDR3 region is CASSQQGNSPLHF. The CDR3 DNA reads as TGTGCCAGCAGCCAACAGGGGAATTCACCCCTCCACTTT.

The rearrangement uses TRBV18 and TRBJ2-7; 10 bases are shared with TRBD1. This CDR3 is 14 amino acids long. Germline-derived CDR1 and CDR2 are KGHSH and LQKENI. The ends lost 5 bases at V and 3 bases at J; junction bases unmatched: 4. In DNA, the CDR3 is TGTGCCAGCTCATGGGACAGGGGTTACTACGAGCAGTACTTC. Amino acid sequence: CASSWDRGYYEQYF.

The chain is built from TRBV7-8 and TRBJ1-5; D is ambiguous. Trimming left V 6 bases short and J 0 bases short, with 15 bases between. Germline CDR1 and CDR2: SGHVS and FQNEAQ. The CDR3 is 16 amino acids. The CDR3 nucleotides read TGTGCCAGCAGTTCGGAGGGCCTTTATAGCAATCAGCCCCAGCATTTT. Translation gives CASSSEGLYSNQPQHF.

The chain employs TRBV7-9 and TRBJ2-5; TRBD2 aligns across 12 bases. The CDR3 totals 17 residues. Germline CDR1 SEHNR, CDR2 FQNEAQ (reference sequence). The junction had 12 bases not matched to a gene; V was cut back by 5 bases and J by 5 bases. The CDR3 DNA sequence: TGTGCCAGCAGCCCCCCGGCTAGCGGGGGGGCCAGGGAGACCCAGTACTTC. It codes for CASSPPASGGARETQYF.

The rearrangement links TRBV5-4 to TRBJ2-5; unclear D gene. Germline CDR1 SGHNT, CDR2 YYREEE (reference sequence). This CDR3 spans 14 amino acids. The V end was cut by 5 bases, the J end by 0 bases, with 11 bases between. The CDR3 spells CASRTHSNQETQYF. The CDR3 region has the DNA TGTGCCAGCAGAACTCACTCGAACCAAGAGACCCAGTACTTC.

The chain carries TRBV11-2 and TRBJ2-2; D is unclear. Germline V gene data show CDR1 as SGHAT and CDR2 as FQNNGV. The CDR3 totals 15 residues. V lost 1 base and J lost 4, with 10 bases in between. CDR3 nucleotide sequence: TGTGCCAGCAGCTTAGTTGTCCCGTCCACCGGGGAGCTGTTTTTT. Protein sequence: CASSLVVPSTGELFF.

V gene TRBV6-5 combines with J gene TRBJ1-2; 7 bases match TRBD1. The CDR3 runs 14 residues. Per germline, CDR1 MNHEY and CDR2 SVGAGI. V trimming: 4 bases; J trimming: 4 bases; junction bases outside the gene matches: 6. CDR3 DNA: TGTGCCAGCAGTTTTGACAGGGACGGCTATGGCTACACCTTC. This gives the protein CASSFDRDGYGYTF.

This rearrangement joins TRBV14 to TRBJ2-2, with 7 bases matching TRBD1. Per the germline V gene, CDR1 is SGHDN and CDR2 is FVKESK. The V segment lost 5 bases and the J segment 5 bases; nucleotides outside the gene matches: 5. This CDR3 comprises 14 residues. The chain's CDR3 is CASSYDRETGELFF. The CDR3, as DNA: TGTGCCAGCAGCTACGACAGGGAAACCGGGGAGCTGTTTTTT. The variable domain in full, with the rest retrieved from reference TRBV14 and TRBJ2-2, is EAGVTQFPSHSVIEKGQTVTLRCDPISGHDNLYWYRRVMGKEIKFLLHFVKESKQDESGMPNNRFLAERTGGTYSTLKVQPAELEDSGVYFCASSYDRETGELFFGEGSRLTVL.

This rearrangement joins TRBV19 to TRBJ1-3; no clear D. Germline V gives CDR1 LNHDA, CDR2 SQIVND (reference sequence). V lost 4 bases and J lost 3, with 13 bases in between. The CDR3 contains 15 residues. The chain's CDR3 is CASSRNSGLGNTIYF. CDR3 coding DNA: TGTGCCAGTAGTAGAAACAGCGGCCTTGGAAACACCATATATTTT.

CDR3 sequence (DNA): TGTGCCAGCTCACCACGGGCCCCACCCAATCAGCCCCAGCATTTT. Translation gives CASSPRAPPNQPQHF. The V call is TRBV18, the J call TRBJ1-5; no firm D call. Germline V gene data show CDR1 as KGHSH and CDR2 as LQKENI. The CDR3 totals 15 residues. Trimming left V 1 base short and J 3 bases short, with 10 bases between.

The chain joins TRBV2 to TRBJ1-2; TRBD1 aligns across 8 bases. Germline trimming cut 4 bases from V and 2 bases from J; bases unmatched to any gene: 3. The CDR3 spans 14 residues. The germline CDR1 and CDR2 sequences are SNHLY and FYNNEI. Here the CDR3 reads CASSGQGTNYGYTF. DNA of the CDR3: TGTGCCAGCAGTGGACAGGGGACAAACTATGGCTACACCTTC.

This clone was recorded once. Other DNA sequences in the sample encode the same CDR3. This CDR3 reads CASSRDSSYEQYF. DNA for the CDR3: TGTGCCAGTAGTAGGGACAGCTCCTACGAGCAGTACTTC. J is TRBJ2-7 and V is TRBV19; 7 bases are a match to TRBD1. The CDR3 totals 13 residues. Germline values: CDR1 LNHDA, CDR2 SQIVND (reference sequence). The V gene end was trimmed by 4 bases and the J gene end by 0 bases; junction bases not matched to a gene: 0.

The chain uses TRBV7-2 and TRBJ1-3, with TRBD1 matching over 8 bases. The ends lost 1 base at V and 0 bases at J; junction bases unmatched: 5. The CDR3 has 17 residues. The V gene's germline CDR1 is SGHTA and CDR2 FQGNSA. CDR3 nucleotide sequence: TGTGCCAGCAGCTTAGTGGAAACAGGGGGCTCTGGAAACACCATATATTTT. This translates into CASSLVETGGSGNTIYF.

This chain links TRBV4-1 with TRBJ2-2; tentatively, D is TRBD1 (5 bases). The V end was cut by 0 bases, the J end by 4 bases, with 9 bases between. Per the germline V gene, CDR1 is MGHRA and CDR2 is YSYEKL. CDR3 length: 15 residues. Here the CDR3 reads CASSQDRAPTGELFF. In DNA, the CDR3 is TGCGCCAGCAGCCAAGACAGGGCTCCCACCGGGGAGCTGTTTTTT.

The V and J genes are TRBV29-1 and TRBJ2-7; 9 bases align to TRBD1. Germline V gene lookup returns CDR1 SQVTM and CDR2 ANQGSEA. The ends lost 5 bases at V and 6 bases at J; junction bases unmatched: 8. There are 13 residues in the CDR3. CDR3 loop: CSVSGTGLREQYF. The DNA of the CDR3 is TGCAGCGTTTCTGGGACAGGGCTTCGCGAGCAGTACTTC.

This chain uses TRBV24-1 with TRBJ1-2; TRBD1 agrees at 8 bases. Unmatched junction bases numbered 15, after V lost 11 bases and J lost 8 bases. Germline lookup yields CDR1 KGHDR and CDR2 SFDVKD. CDR3 size: 14 residues. The CDR3 nucleotides read TGTGCCATCCAGGCTCCAGGGGGCGCGAGAGGCTACACCTTC. This gives the protein CAIQAPGGARGYTF.